The 27 T cell receptor beta chains listed next were all sequenced from one sample in a study of memory CD4+ T cells and cytomegalovirus serostatus. Profiled with immunoSEQ multiplex PCR; TCRdb holds only in-frame clones, not every one. The sample includes about 80,000 clones, approximately 80% of them seen just once. Single viable CD3+CD4+CD8-CD45RO+ cells were sorted as the memory CD4+ T cells. Material for sequencing was memory CD4+ T cells from blood. These receptors were obtained from an adult in good health and CMV-seronegative.

The chain uses TRBV5-4 and TRBJ1-1; no clear D gene. Deletions cut 5 bases from V and 1 base from J, with 3 bases between. The CDR3 has 11 amino acids. CDR1 is SGHNT and CDR2 is YYREEE in the germline V gene (reference sequence). CDR3 sequence (DNA): TGTGCCAGCAGTCGGAACACTGAAGCTTTCTTT. Translation gives CASSRNTEAFF.

This chain connects TRBV6-6 to TRBJ1-2; D gene unclear. This CDR3 is 13 amino acids long. V lost 2 bases, J lost 2 bases, and 6 bases lay in between. The V gene's germline CDR1 is MNHNY and CDR2 SVGAGI (reference sequence). This CDR3 is CASSYEGNYGYTF. The CDR3 DNA is TGTGCCAGCAGTTACGAGGGAAACTATGGCTACACCTTC.

The genes are TRBV19 and TRBJ1-4, with a possible D match to TRBD1 (6 bases). The CDR3 has 15 residues. CDR1 and CDR2 from the germline V gene are LNHDA and SQIVND (reference sequence). V lost 5 bases and J 7 bases, leaving 17 bases between the germline ends. Written as DNA, the CDR3 is TGTGCCAGTAGTCCCCTACAGGGATTAGGTGAAAAACTGTTTTTT. Residues: CASSPLQGLGEKLFF. Full variable domain (outside the CDR3, taken from reference TRBV19 and TRBJ1-4): DGGITQSPKYLFRKEGQNVTLSCEQNLNHDAMYWYRQDPGQGLRLIYYSQIVNDFQKGDIAEGYSVSREKKESFPLTVTSAQKNPTAFYLCASSPLQGLGEKLFFGSGTQLSVL.

The chain combines TRBV5-6 with TRBJ2-7; a weak D match, TRBD2 (5 bases). CDR1 is SGHDT and CDR2 is YYEEEE in the germline V gene. V was shortened by 2 bases and J by 2 bases, with 8 bases between the two germline ends. The CDR3 is made up of 13 amino acids. CDR3 residues: CASSFTGAYEQYF. For the CDR3, the DNA is TGTGCCAGCAGCTTTACCGGGGCCTACGAGCAGTACTTC.

This clone showed up just a few times. This sequence joins TRBV7-9 and TRBJ1-1, with 10 bases aligning to TRBD1. Trimming at V came to 5 bases and at J to 6 bases, leaving 9 bases not matched to a gene. Germline values: CDR1 SEHNR, CDR2 FQNEAQ (reference sequence). This CDR3 is 15 amino acids long. Here the CDR3 DNA reads TGTGCCAGCAGCACCGGGACAGGGGTGATAGCTGAAGCTTTCTTT. Translation gives CASSTGTGVIAEAFF. The full variable domain, rest sourced from reference TRBV7-9 and TRBJ1-1, is DTGVSQNPRHKITKRGQNVTFRCDPISEHNRLYWYRQTLGQGPEFLTYFQNEAQLEKSRLLSDRFSAERPKGSFSTLEIQRTEQGDSAMYLCASSTGTGVIAEAFFGQGTRLTVV.

The chain links TRBV7-9 to TRBJ1-1; TRBD1 might be the D (5 bases). The CDR3 has 16 amino acids. Trimming removed 2 bases at V and 0 bases at J, with 13 bases between. Germline CDR1 is SEHNR and CDR2 is FQNEAQ (reference sequence). CDR3 sequence: CASSLLSGSLNTEAFF. The CDR3 coding sequence is TGTGCCAGCAGCTTATTGTCAGGGTCGCTGAACACTGAAGCTTTCTTT.

The V and J genes are TRBV5-5 and TRBJ2-7; 8 nucleotides line up with TRBD1. J was trimmed by 2 bases and V by 2 bases; bases with no gene match: 6. CDR3 length: 15 residues. Germline V gives CDR1 SGHKS, CDR2 YYEKEE (reference sequence). DNA for the CDR3: TGTGCCAGCAGCTTAGGACAGGGTCCCACCTACGAGCAGTACTTC. It codes for CASSLGQGPTYEQYF.

This clone was detected once. The rearrangement links TRBV6-1 to TRBJ2-7; D is perhaps TRBD1 (6 bases). With 6 bases removed from V and 5 bases from J, the gap between germline ends came to 20 bases. The CDR3 spans 15 residues. Germline V lookup: CDR1 MNHNS, CDR2 SASEGT. CDR3 in amino acids: CASRETYRVAHEQYF. Written as DNA, the CDR3 is TGTGCCAGCAGGGAAACCTACAGGGTAGCCCACGAGCAGTACTTC.

This chain connects TRBV4-2 to TRBJ2-1; 11 nucleotides agree with TRBD2. The CDR3 totals 15 residues. Germline CDR1 and CDR2: LGHNA and YNFKEQ. The ends lost 1 base at V and 6 bases at J; junction bases unmatched: 2. The CDR3 loop reads CASSQGGLAANEQFF. CDR3 nucleotides: TGTGCCAGCAGCCAAGGGGGACTAGCGGCCAATGAGCAGTTCTTC.

In nucleotides, the CDR3 is TGTGCCAGCAGTTACCGACAGGGGTGGAATGAGCAGTTCTTC. It encodes CASSYRQGWNEQFF. The J gene is TRBJ2-1, the V gene TRBV6-5; 8 bases line up with TRBD1. The germline gives CDR1 MNHEY, CDR2 SVGAGI. J lost 7 bases, V lost 2 bases, and 4 bases had no gene match. This CDR3 is built from 14 residues.

J is TRBJ2-7 and V is TRBV7-9; 7 bases match TRBD2. The V gene's germline CDR1 is SEHNR and CDR2 FQNEAQ (reference sequence). Trimming removed 3 bases from V and 5 bases from J; junction bases left unmatched: 13. The CDR3 spans 16 residues. The CDR3 is CASSFLAGGAGDEQYF. The CDR3 region has the DNA TGTGCCAGCAGCTTCCTGGCGGGCGGCGCGGGAGACGAGCAGTACTTC.

The chain carries TRBV19 and TRBJ2-7; D may be TRBD1 or TRBD2 (5 bases each). Germline CDR1 reads LNHDA; CDR2 reads SQIVND (reference sequence). The CDR3 is 14 amino acids. V was trimmed by 4 bases and J by 3 bases, leaving 13 bases between them. CDR3 nucleotides: TGTGCCAGTAGTACCGGGACCGAAAGCTACGAGCAGTACTTC. Amino acid sequence: CASSTGTESYEQYF. Complete variable domain (other parts from reference TRBV19 and TRBJ2-7): DGGITQSPKYLFRKEGQNVTLSCEQNLNHDAMYWYRQDPGQGLRLIYYSQIVNDFQKGDIAEGYSVSREKKESFPLTVTSAQKNPTAFYLCASSTGTESYEQYFGPGTRLTVT.

The chain carries TRBV29-1 and TRBJ2-5; 11 positions match TRBD1. CDR3 length: 13 residues. Germline values: CDR1 SQVTM, CDR2 ANQGSEA. The J segment lost 5 bases and the V segment lost 6 bases, leaving 5 bases of the junction unmatched. The CDR3: CSVGTGGSETQYF. For the CDR3, the DNA is TGCAGCGTCGGGACAGGGGGAAGTGAGACCCAGTACTTC.

V and J are TRBV19 and TRBJ1-6; weak D call: TRBD1 (6 bases). Looked up from germline, CDR1 is LNHDA and CDR2 is SQIVND (reference sequence). The CDR3 runs to 15 residues. Deletions cut 4 bases from V and 6 bases from J, with 13 bases between. DNA for the CDR3: TGTGCCAGTAGTAAGGGCGGACAGCGTAATTCACCCCTCCACTTT. This translates into CASSKGGQRNSPLHF.

Concerning this clone: Germline is not matched at one junction end, which may reflect a read error. The rearrangement joins TRBV5-5 to TRBJ1-4; no reliable D call. CDR3 length: 12 residues. Germline lookup yields CDR1 SGHKS and CDR2 YYEKEE (reference sequence). The CDR3 protein is CASSSMNGKLFF. The CDR3 region has the DNA TGTGCCAGCAGCAGCATGAATGGAAAACTGTTTTTT.

The chain recombines TRBV29-1 with TRBJ1-3; D unclear. Germline CDR1 is SQVTM and CDR2 is ANQGSEA. Trimming shortened V by 5 bases and J by 1 base, and 9 bases separated the two germline ends. CDR3 length: 13 residues. The CDR3 sequence: CSVLPVSGNTIYF. CDR3 nucleotides: TGCAGCGTTTTACCAGTATCTGGAAACACCATATATTTT.

This chain joins TRBV11-2 and TRBJ1-1; D remains ambiguous. Germline V gene lookup returns CDR1 SGHAT and CDR2 FQNNGV. The CDR3 extends over 13 amino acids. The germline V and J ends were trimmed by 3 bases and 3 bases, with 8 bases remaining between them. The DNA for the CDR3 is TGTGCCAGCAGCTTCTGGGGAGACACTGAAGCTTTCTTT. Its protein is CASSFWGDTEAFF.

The genes are TRBV7-9 and TRBJ1-5; weak D call: TRBD1 (6 bases). Looked up from germline, CDR1 is SEHNR and CDR2 is FQNEAQ (reference sequence). This CDR3 comprises 15 residues. Trimming took off 3 bases at V and 4 bases at J, with 13 bases between the two ends. The CDR3 region has the DNA TGTGCCAGCAGCTTTGGGGGGACACGAAATCAGCCCCAGCATTTT. Protein sequence: CASSFGGTRNQPQHF.

In its sample, this clone was seen once. The chain has TRBV6-5 and TRBJ2-2, with unresolved D. V was trimmed by 2 bases and J by 6 bases, leaving 7 bases between them. There are 13 residues in the CDR3. Germline assignment: CDR1 MNHEY and CDR2 SVGAGI. CDR3 residues: CASSYERSGELFF. The CDR3 DNA is TGTGCCAGCAGTTACGAGCGATCCGGGGAGCTGTTTTTT.

The V and J genes are TRBV30 and TRBJ2-1, with D possibly matching TRBD1 (6 bases). With 2 bases removed from V and 9 bases from J, the gap between germline ends came to 17 bases. CDR1 is GTSNPN, CDR2 SVGIG, per germline (reference sequence). The CDR3 has 14 residues. The CDR3 sequence: CAWSRYQGQGEQFF. CDR3 DNA sequence: TGTGCCTGGAGTCGTTACCAGGGGCAAGGTGAGCAGTTCTTC.

The chain employs TRBV29-1 and TRBJ2-1; D possibly corresponds to TRBD1 (6 bases). The V and J ends lost 1 base and 1 base respectively, with 17 bases between them. Germline V CDR1 and CDR2: SQVTM, ANQGSEA. The CDR3 length is 17 residues. CDR3 in amino acids: CSVEGLREGQSYNEQFF. The CDR3 bases are TGCAGCGTTGAAGGCCTCCGCGAAGGACAGTCCTACAATGAGCAGTTCTTC.

This chain connects TRBV6-1 to TRBJ2-3; the D gene is possibly TRBD2 (5 bases). The CDR3 sequence is 14 residues long. The germline V gene has CDR1 MNHNS and CDR2 SASEGT. Trimming left V 1 base short and J 2 bases short, with 7 bases between. CDR3 in amino acids: CASSEGRYTDTQYF. The CDR3 DNA reads TGTGCCAGCAGTGAAGGGAGGTACACAGATACGCAGTATTTT.

The chain has TRBV28 and TRBJ2-7, with D perhaps TRBD1 or TRBD2 (5 bases each). The germline V and J ends were trimmed by 7 bases and 2 bases, with 15 bases remaining between them. This CDR3 spans 14 amino acids. CDR1 is MDHEN and CDR2 is SYDVKM in the germline V gene. CDR3 sequence: CASKPSGQTYEQYF. CDR3 bases: TGTGCCAGCAAACCTTCGGGGCAAACCTACGAGCAGTACTTC.

This chain joins TRBV10-3 and TRBJ1-2; 9 positions agree with TRBD1. V lost 8 bases and J lost 7; bases outside the gene matches: 11. Per germline, CDR1 ENHRY and CDR2 SYGVKD. The CDR3 length is 14 residues. The CDR3 sequence is CAISSTGQGFGYTF. CDR3 DNA: TGTGCCATCTCTTCTACGGGACAGGGTTTTGGCTACACCTTC.

On this clone: Distinct nucleotide sequences in the sample also encode this CDR3. The chain links TRBV7-2 to TRBJ2-3; D is unresolved. The CDR3 length is 13 residues. Trimming removed 5 bases from V and 1 base from J, with 7 bases in between. From germline, CDR1 is SGHTA and CDR2 FQGNSA. The CDR3 DNA reads as TGTGCCAGCAGCCTCCTCGGCACAGATACGCAGTATTTT. It codes for CASSLLGTDTQYF.

The chain couples TRBV19 to TRBJ1-1; 7 positions agree with TRBD1. Germline CDR1 LNHDA, CDR2 SQIVND (reference sequence). This CDR3 spans 14 amino acids. The ends lost 10 bases at V and 5 bases at J; junction bases unmatched: 13. The CDR3 DNA is TGTGCCACCGATTCCACAGGGGTCGGGACTGAAGCTTTCTTT. It is translated as CATDSTGVGTEAFF.

This clone has a handful of counts. The chain has TRBV2 and TRBJ1-1; TRBD1 might be the D (6 bases). The ends were cut back, 6 bases at V and 2 bases at J, with 13 bases in the middle. Looked up from germline, CDR1 is SNHLY and CDR2 is FYNNEI. The CDR3 has 14 amino acids. CDR3 region: CASRASGENTEAFF. The DNA for the CDR3 is TGTGCCAGCAGGGCCTCAGGGGAAAACACTGAAGCTTTCTTT.